Shown below are 13 T cell receptor beta chains from a single sample sequenced in a study of shared clonotypes between healthy human individuals. CD45RO-negative, CCR7-selected cells formed the naive CD8 fraction, which excluded terminally differentiated effector memory CD45RA+ cells. Only in-frame clones appear in the TCRdb table, and some are missing; sequencing was by immunoSEQ multiplex PCR. The sample lists hundreds of thousands of clones; around 96% were seen once. The source material was naive CD8+ T cells sorted from blood. All receptors derive from a young woman in good health.

This chain uses TRBV10-3 with TRBJ2-1; D call uncertain. The CDR3 sequence is 10 residues long. The germline V gene has CDR1 ENHRY and CDR2 SYGVKD. V was trimmed by 9 bases and J by 8 bases, leaving 8 bases between them. The chain's CDR3 is CAIGSDEQFF. DNA of the CDR3: TGTGCCATTGGATCGGATGAGCAGTTCTTC.

As to this clone: Additional DNA sequences in this sample encode the identical CDR3. In nucleotides, the CDR3 is TGTGCCAGCAGCTTGGGTAGCTCCTACAATGAGCAGTTCTTC. Amino acids: CASSLGSSYNEQFF. The J gene is TRBJ2-1, the V gene TRBV7-9; the D is unclear. This CDR3 is built from 14 residues. Trimming took 3 bases from V and 0 from J, leaving 6 bases between them. CDR1 is SEHNR and CDR2 is FQNEAQ in the germline V gene (reference sequence).

The chain uses TRBV5-6 and TRBJ1-2, with TRBD1 matching 9 bases. CDR1 and CDR2 (germline): SGHDT, YYEEEE. This CDR3 region has 15 residues. Trimming removed 2 bases from V and 6 bases from J; junction bases left unmatched: 8. As DNA, the CDR3 is TGTGCCAGCAGCTTCTATCGGGACAGGGCCCATGGCTACACCTTC. Translating gives CASSFYRDRAHGYTF.

The chain uses TRBV29-1 and TRBJ2-5; D ambiguous. Trimming left V 8 bases short and J 3 bases short, with 19 bases between. In germline, CDR1 is SQVTM, CDR2 ANQGSEA. The CDR3 has 14 amino acids. This CDR3 reads CSPLRSAVKETQYF. CDR3 coding DNA: TGCAGCCCCCTGAGATCGGCGGTGAAAGAGACCCAGTACTTC.

V usage is TRBV10-1 and J usage is TRBJ2-7, with 7 bases fitting TRBD2. V dropped 4 bases and J dropped 3; count of bases not matched to a gene: 12. The CDR3 consists of 16 residues. The germline V gene has CDR1 WNHNN and CDR2 SYGVQD (reference sequence). CDR3 DNA sequence: TGCGCCAGCAGTGGAGGAGGGGAGGGAAGATTCTACGAGCAGTACTTC. Protein sequence: CASSGGGEGRFYEQYF.

J is TRBJ2-1 and V is TRBV27; a weak D match, TRBD2 (6 bases). In germline, CDR1 is MNHEY, CDR2 SMNVEV (reference sequence). Trimming took off 11 bases at V and 2 bases at J, with 19 bases between the two ends. This CDR3 contains 15 residues. The CDR3 DNA sequence: TGTGCCTCATCCCCACCGGGAGATCCCTACAATGAGCAGTTCTTC. Translating it yields CASSPPGDPYNEQFF.

This chain uses TRBV2 with TRBJ1-1; 7 positions match TRBD1. V gave up 7 bases and J gave up 5 bases; unmatched junction bases: 7. Looked up from germline, CDR1 is SNHLY and CDR2 is FYNNEI. This CDR3 comprises 13 residues. The CDR3 DNA follows: TGTGCCAGCACGGAGGGGGCTTTTACTGAAGCTTTCTTT. This sequence encodes CASTEGAFTEAFF.

This clone was counted a single time. The chain is built from TRBV7-9 and TRBJ2-5, with D tentatively TRBD2 (6 bases). The CDR3 sequence is 13 residues long. Germline V lookup: CDR1 SEHNR, CDR2 FQNEAQ (reference sequence). Trimming took 6 bases from V and 5 from J, leaving 13 bases between them. This CDR3 is CASRGGVEETQYF. The CDR3 nucleotides are TGTGCCAGCAGAGGCGGGGTCGAGGAGACCCAGTACTTC. Filled out from reference TRBV7-9 and TRBJ2-5, the complete variable domain reads DTGVSQNPRHKITKRGQNVTFRCDPISEHNRLYWYRQTLGQGPEFLTYFQNEAQLEKSRLLSDRFSAERPKGSFSTLEIQRTEQGDSAMYLCASRGGVEETQYFGPGTRLLVL.

The chain recombines TRBV27 with TRBJ2-1; D is possibly TRBD1 or TRBD2 (5 bases each). CDR3 size: 10 residues. V lost 6 bases and J 8 bases, leaving 5 bases between the germline ends. The germline V gene has CDR1 MNHEY and CDR2 SMNVEV (reference sequence). The chain's CDR3 is CASRGDEQFF. DNA of the CDR3: TGTGCCAGCAGGGGGGATGAGCAGTTCTTC.

The V gene is TRBV28, the J gene TRBJ2-7; 11 bases align to TRBD2. CDR1 and CDR2 (germline): MDHEN, SYDVKM. J lost 7 bases, V lost 7 bases, and 6 bases had no gene match. This CDR3 is 13 amino acids long. The DNA for the CDR3 is TGTGCCAGCACCCTAGCGGGAGGAGGGGAGCAGTACTTC. This gives the protein CASTLAGGGEQYF.

This clone is a singleton in its sample. J is TRBJ2-7 and V is TRBV4-1; either TRBD1 or TRBD2 may fit D (5 bases each). V was pared by 1 base and J by 0 bases, with 10 bases between. CDR3 size: 15 residues. The germline gives CDR1 MGHRA, CDR2 YSYEKL. CDR3 residues: CASSQGRDASYEQYF. The CDR3 DNA reads as TGCGCCAGCAGCCAAGGACGGGACGCCTCCTACGAGCAGTACTTC.

V and J are TRBV18 and TRBJ2-7; possibly TRBD2 for D (5 bases). V was clipped by 3 bases and J by 7 bases, with 16 bases between them. Per germline, CDR1 KGHSH and CDR2 LQKENI. The CDR3 covers 14 residues. CDR3 amino acids: CASSPRGSFGEQYF. CDR3 nucleotide sequence: TGTGCCAGCTCACCTCGCGGGTCCTTTGGAGAGCAGTACTTC.

The chain combines TRBV6-7 with TRBJ1-1; 11 bases match TRBD1. TRBV6-7 is identified as an open reading frame with a role that is uncertain. The V and J ends lost 2 bases and 5 bases, in that order; junction bases with no gene match: 19. This CDR3 region has 20 residues. This chain's CDR3 is CASSYTPDRGRMGFGTEAFF. CDR3 nucleotides: TGTGCCAGCAGTTACACCCCGGACAGGGGGCGAATGGGGTTCGGGACTGAAGCTTTCTTT.